The subject of this entry is one TCR beta chain. Its antigen is unknown. The entry originates in a study of cytomegalovirus exposure and HLA in healthy donors. Notes on the study in general: TCR sequences were mostly rare, though some public TCRs occurred in many donors. Common viral pathogens (according to a later analysis) appeared linked to several of the most significant clusters. In a later analysis, V- and J-gene trimming of beta chains associated with a DCLRE1C missense variant, replicated independently.

The primer mix had 60 Vbeta and 13 Jbeta primers. In the original workflow: It was a later analysis that counted 83 million or so unique TCR beta chains, of which 9.5 million to 14 million were shared. Method: immunoSEQ multiplex PCR; TCRdb's copy keeps in-frame clones and lacks some. V and J calls plus clone size are reproduced from that table; the DNA served to infer D and trimming. The sample carries approximately 150,000 clones, around 80% recorded once. The CDR3 covers 15 residues. V was pared by 1 base and J by 12 bases, with 8 bases of the junction left unmatched. CDR1 MGHRA and CDR2 YSYEKL come from the germline V gene.

The source material was PBMCs. The TCR was taken from a middle-aged man in good health and CMV-seronegative. The chain recombines TRBV4-1 with TRBJ2-1, with 11 nucleotides matching TRBD2. The DNA of the CDR3 is TGCGCCAGCAGCCAAGGACTAGCGGGACGGGTCCGGCAGTTCTTC. As protein: CASSQGLAGRVRQFF.